What follows describes a single T cell receptor (beta chain). What it binds is unknown. Germline V CDR1 and CDR2: LGHNA, YSLEER. V lost 0 bases to trimming and J lost 5 bases, with 17 bases between them. This CDR3 has 18 residues. These data come from a study of PD-1 blockade in classical Hodgkin lymphoma. Broader study findings: By C4D1, CD4+ diversity increased significantly, especially in complete responders. Although disease activity or prior therapy may be involved, causes of the repertoire differences remain undefined. Reports indicated that newly diagnosed patients had lower baseline TCR diversity than healthy donors did.

The patients all showed relapse after autologous stem cell transplantation, while their brentuximab vedotin exposure varied. Assay used: immunoSEQ multiplex PCR; TCRdb lists only in-frame clones, some missing. Among roughly 28,000 clones listed, 70% were seen once. This receptor was taken from a human donor with classical Hodgkin lymphoma. Sequencing was performed on peripheral blood mononuclear cells (PBMCs), taken before the second cycle of nivolumab. The chain has TRBV4-3 and TRBJ1-6; D perhaps matches TRBD1 (6 bases). CDR3 sequence: CASSQDQAGALNNSPLHF. CDR3 DNA: TGCGCCAGCAGCCAAGATCAGGCGGGGGCGCTTAATAATTCACCCCTCCACTTT.